One TCR beta chain is described in this entry. This record comes from a study of blood T cell repertoires in COVID-19. Trimming cost V 3 bases and J 0 bases; bases outside gene matches: 10. The CDR3 spans 18 residues. The method was immunoSEQ multiplex PCR; TCRdb's version includes in-frame clones alone and lacks a portion of them. The data show about 190,000 clones, 84% seen once. The specimen was peripheral blood. This chain joins TRBV23-1 and TRBJ2-3, with 9 bases aligning to TRBD1. TRBV23-1 belongs to the ORF category, with a function that is uncertain. This receptor was taken from a woman aged 70-85 years with active or convalescent COVID-19. In DNA form, the CDR3 reads TGCGCCAGCAGTCATCGACCGCCGGGACAGGGTAGCACAGATACGCAGTATTTT. It translates to CASSHRPPGQGSTDTQYF.